The present T cell receptor (beta chain) was sequenced within a study of patients and donors after allogeneic stem cell transplantation. Via MiXCR, TCRdb re-called the RT-PCR reads, giving one row per CDR3 protein. This sample has over 350,000 distinct CDR3 sequences, with approximately 16% found just once. The CDR3 runs 16 residues. Deletions cut 2 bases from V and 3 bases from J, with 11 bases between. Germline CDR1 LGHNA, CDR2 YNFKEQ. The source material was blood, either unsorted or a sorted T cell fraction (not recorded which). The chain recombines TRBV4-2 with TRBJ1-6, with D perhaps TRBD1 (6 bases). The receptor's source is a human donor who was either an allogeneic HSCT recipient or a stem cell or donor lymphocyte infusion donor (not recorded which). It is not recorded whose cells these are; they may come from a transplant donor. CDR3 amino acids: CASSQTTGSYNSPLHF. CDR3 in DNA: TGTGCCAGCAGCCAAACCACAGGGAGCTATAATTCACCCCTCCACTTT.